These 25 T cell receptor beta chains were all obtained from the same sample, sequenced in a study of identical twins. Each CDR3 protein gets one entry after TCRdb re-called the 5' RACE reads with MiXCR. Of approximately 190,000 distinct CDR3 sequences listed, less than 20% are singletons. The same data also went into a second study, on T cells expressing NK-cell markers.

Sequenced: CD8+ T cells sorted from blood. Source of these receptors: a woman between 18 and 29 years old in good health.

This clonotype was seen ten or more times. The V and J genes are TRBV12-3 or TRBV12-4 and TRBJ2-7, with D perhaps TRBD2 (6 bases). There are 14 residues in the CDR3. V lost 3 bases and J lost 3, with 12 bases in between. The chain's CDR3 is CASSFSLASYEQYF. In nucleotides, the CDR3 is TGTGCCAGCAGTTTTAGCCTAGCGAGCTACGAGCAGTACTTC.

The V and J genes are TRBV6-2 or TRBV6-3 and TRBJ1-6; no definite D call. With 4 bases removed from V and 4 bases from J, the gap between germline ends came to 8 bases. Germline V gene sequence: CDR1 MNHEY, CDR2 SVGEGT. CDR3 length: 14 residues. DNA for the CDR3: TGTGCCAGCAGTTTACAGCCATATAATTCACCCCTCCACTTT. This encodes CASSLQPYNSPLHF.

This clonotype showed up just a few times. The V and J genes are TRBV11-2 and TRBJ2-4; D ambiguous. This CDR3 is built from 17 residues. V was shortened by 3 bases and J by 0 bases, with 15 bases between the two germline ends. The germline V gene has CDR1 SGHAT and CDR2 FQNNGV. The DNA for the CDR3 is TGTGCCAGCAGCTTGGATAGTGTTGTTCTAGCCAAAAACATTCAGTACTTC. Encoded protein: CASSLDSVVLAKNIQYF.

A few counts support this clonotype. The V and J genes are TRBV12-3 or TRBV12-4 and TRBJ2-7; weak D call: TRBD1 (6 bases). The CDR3 sequence is 13 residues long. V lost 9 bases, J lost 3 bases, and 15 bases lay in between. The chain's CDR3 is CASSLGHFYEQYF. The CDR3, as DNA: TGTGCCAGTTCCTTGGGACACTTCTACGAGCAGTACTTC.

The rearrangement joins TRBV7-9 to TRBJ2-4, with D perhaps given as TRBD1 or TRBD2 (5 bases each). V was clipped by 6 bases and J by 6 bases, with 18 bases between them. Germline V gives CDR1 SEHNR, CDR2 FQNEAQ (reference sequence). The CDR3 is made up of 15 amino acids. CDR3 residues: CASSSMRGEPNIQYF. CDR3 DNA: TGTGCCAGCAGTTCCATGAGAGGGGAGCCAAACATTCAGTACTTC. The variable domain in full, with the rest retrieved from reference TRBV7-9 and TRBJ2-4, is DTGVSQNPRHKITKRGQNVTFRCDPISEHNRLYWYRQTLGQGPEFLTYFQNEAQLEKSRLLSDRFSAERPKGSFSTLEIQRTEQGDSAMYLCASSSMRGEPNIQYFGAGTRLSVL.

The CDR3 sequence is CASSFRLAGGRNSYNEQFF. The CDR3 DNA reads TGTGCCAGCAGTTTCAGACTAGCGGGGGGGCGAAACTCCTACAATGAGCAGTTCTTC. The V gene is TRBV6-2 or TRBV6-3, the J gene TRBJ2-1, with 14 positions matching TRBD2. The CDR3 has 19 residues. The germline CDR1 and CDR2 sequences are MNHEY and SVGEGT. The trim removed 4 bases at V and 0 bases at J, leaving 8 bases unmatched.

The chain couples TRBV19 to TRBJ2-5, with TRBD1 matching over 11 bases. From germline, CDR1 is LNHDA and CDR2 SQIVND (reference sequence). With 5 bases clipped from V and 1 base from J, the junction kept 6 bases outside the gene matches. The CDR3 is 16 amino acids. Here the CDR3 reads CASSRGQGALQETQYF. CDR3 bases: TGTGCCAGTAGTCGCGGACAGGGGGCTCTCCAAGAGACCCAGTACTTC.

This clonotype was counted between two and nine times. The chain is built from TRBV20-1 and TRBJ2-7, with 11 nucleotides matching TRBD2. V was pared by 1 base and J by 4 bases, with 3 bases of the junction left unmatched. CDR3 size: 14 residues. The germline gives CDR1 DFQATT, CDR2 SNEGSKA (reference sequence). The CDR3 sequence: CSARVLAGGYEQYF. The CDR3 DNA follows: TGCAGTGCTAGAGTCCTAGCGGGAGGATACGAGCAGTACTTC.

A few counts support this clonotype. The chain is built from TRBV27 and TRBJ2-7, with 12 nucleotides matching TRBD2. The CDR3 has 17 amino acids. V trimming: 4 bases; J trimming: 0 bases; junction bases outside the gene matches: 7. The germline gives CDR1 MNHEY, CDR2 SMNVEV (reference sequence). In DNA form, the CDR3 reads TGTGCCAGCAGTTGGCTCAGGACTAGCGGGGACTCCTACGAGCAGTACTTC. Its translation is CASSWLRTSGDSYEQYF.

This clonotype came up a few times. The rearrangement links TRBV6-2 or TRBV6-3 to TRBJ1-4; D is ambiguous. Germline assignment: CDR1 MNHEY and CDR2 SVGEGT. This CDR3 contains 12 residues. V lost 7 bases and J lost 10, with 13 bases in between. The CDR3 region has the DNA TGTGCCAGCACTATAGCGGACGGAAAACTGTTTTTT. This gives the protein CASTIADGKLFF.

The V and J genes are TRBV3-1 and TRBJ2-3; D might be TRBD1 or TRBD2, each matching 5 bases. The ends were cut back, 4 bases at V and 3 bases at J, with 20 bases in the middle. The CDR3 totals 17 residues. Germline V gives CDR1 LGHDT, CDR2 YNNKEL (reference sequence). For the CDR3, the DNA is TGTGCCAGCAGCCCTATGGGAGACAGAGGGGCAACAGATACGCAGTATTTT. Residues: CASSPMGDRGATDTQYF.

The chain couples TRBV7-6 to TRBJ1-6; 10 positions match TRBD1. Losses at the gene ends were 5 bases for V and 10 bases for J; bases not matched to a gene: 5. The CDR3 contains 14 residues. Germline lookup yields CDR1 SGHVS and CDR2 FNYEAQ. The CDR3 DNA reads TGTGCCAGCAGCGTCGGGACAGGGGAATCACCCCTCCACTTT. This sequence encodes CASSVGTGESPLHF.

This clonotype was detected only a few times. V usage is TRBV7-8 and J usage is TRBJ2-5; D is possibly TRBD1 or TRBD2 (6 bases each). The germline V gene encodes CDR1 SGHVS and CDR2 FQNEAQ. Trimming pared 8 bases from V and 1 base from J, leaving 11 bases between. The CDR3 has 13 amino acids. The CDR3 nucleotides are TGTGCCAGCGGGGGGCATTCCCAAGAGACCCAGTACTTC. Protein: CASGGHSQETQYF.

V is TRBV3-1 and J is TRBJ2-4; D gene ambiguous. Germline V gives CDR1 LGHDT, CDR2 YNNKEL (reference sequence). This CDR3 is built from 18 residues. The V end lost 0 bases, the J end lost 0 bases, and 15 bases lay between the germline ends. In DNA form, the CDR3 reads TGTGCCAGCAGCCAAGAAGCCCTTGGGATTTTAGCCAAAAACATTCAGTACTTC. Amino acids: CASSQEALGILAKNIQYF.

The V and J genes are TRBV11-2 and TRBJ1-1; the D gene is possibly TRBD1 (6 bases). The CDR3 runs 14 residues. The V end lost 5 bases, the J end lost 4 bases, and 14 bases lay between the germline ends. Germline values: CDR1 SGHAT, CDR2 FQNNGV. CDR3 coding DNA: TGTGCCAGCAGCCTCCCGCGCAGGGGCACTGAAGCTTTCTTT. It yields the protein CASSLPRRGTEAFF.

The CDR3 DNA follows: TGTGCCAACAAGCCGGGACAAACTAAGGATACGCAGTATTTT. Its protein is CANKPGQTKDTQYF. The chain employs TRBV13 and TRBJ2-3; the D gene is possibly TRBD1 (6 bases). The CDR3 length is 14 residues. Looked up from germline, CDR1 is PRHDT and CDR2 is FYEKMQ (reference sequence). The V and J ends lost 10 bases and 6 bases respectively, with 20 bases between them.

This clonotype was found a few times. The chain links TRBV6-2 or TRBV6-3 to TRBJ2-3; D perhaps matches TRBD1 (6 bases). The germline gives CDR1 MNHEY, CDR2 SVGEGT. V was pared by 1 base and J by 3 bases, with 11 bases between. CDR3 size: 15 residues. The CDR3 sequence: CASSYYRVLTDTQYF. CDR3 coding DNA: TGTGCCAGCAGTTACTACAGGGTGTTGACAGATACGCAGTATTTT.

This clonotype has only a few counts. The chain combines TRBV12-3 or TRBV12-4 with TRBJ2-3; 10 bases are a match to TRBD1. CDR3 length: 15 residues. Trimming at V came to 6 bases and at J to 5 bases, leaving 8 bases not matched to a gene. As DNA, the CDR3 is TGTGCCAGCAGCAACCGGGACAGGGGCCGAGATACGCAGTATTTT. Its protein is CASSNRDRGRDTQYF.

This clonotype has just a few counts. This sequence joins TRBV15 and TRBJ2-7; D not resolved. V shed 8 bases and J shed 0 bases, with 11 bases lying between them. CDR3 size: 13 residues. CDR1 LNHNV and CDR2 YYDKDF come from the germline V gene (reference sequence). CDR3 bases: TGTGCCACCCGGAGTTTTCACTCCTACGAGCAGTACTTC. It encodes CATRSFHSYEQYF.

This clonotype was seen a few times. The V and J genes are TRBV20-1 and TRBJ2-7; no firm D call. The ends were cut back, 7 bases at V and 2 bases at J, with 12 bases in the middle. CDR1 is DFQATT, CDR2 SNEGSKA, per germline (reference sequence). The CDR3 has 12 residues. The chain's CDR3 is CSVTTGAYEQYF. The DNA for the CDR3 is TGCAGTGTAACTACTGGAGCCTACGAGCAGTACTTC.

The chain is built from TRBV5-6 and TRBJ2-7; 7 bases are shared with TRBD2. The V and J ends lost 2 bases and 7 bases, in that order; junction bases with no gene match: 9. Germline-derived CDR1 and CDR2 are SGHDT and YYEEEE. The length of the CDR3 is 14 residues. The DNA of the CDR3 is TGTGCCAGCAGCTTAGGGACTACAAGTGGGGAGCAGTACTTC. As protein: CASSLGTTSGEQYF.

The chain combines TRBV9 with TRBJ2-3; no clear D gene. Trimming left V 3 bases short and J 0 bases short, with 11 bases between. CDR1 and CDR2 from the germline V gene are SGDLS and YYNGEE. The CDR3 extends over 15 amino acids. CDR3 loop: CASSGKSPSTDTQYF. The CDR3 coding sequence is TGTGCCAGCAGCGGAAAGAGTCCAAGCACAGATACGCAGTATTTT.

This clonotype was counted between two and nine times. The V gene is TRBV24-1, the J gene TRBJ1-2; D remains unclear. Germline CDR1 reads KGHDR; CDR2 reads SFDVKD. V lost 0 bases and J lost 3, with 13 bases in between. CDR3 length: 16 amino acids. CDR3 DNA sequence: TGTGCCACCAGTGATTTGAGACCAGAGGAGTACTATGGCTACACCTTC. It is translated as CATSDLRPEEYYGYTF.

This chain joins TRBV12-3 or TRBV12-4 and TRBJ2-1; 11 positions match TRBD2. The CDR3 loop spans 16 amino acids. V lost 5 bases and J lost 1; bases outside the gene matches: 4. CDR3 DNA: TGTGCCAGCAGTATAGGACTAGCGGGTTCCTACAATGAGCAGTTCTTC. Translated: CASSIGLAGSYNEQFF.

This clonotype turned up a few times. The chain employs TRBV12-3 or TRBV12-4 and TRBJ2-3; D may match TRBD1 or TRBD2 (5 bases each). This CDR3 is built from 14 residues. V dropped 4 bases and J dropped 1 base, with 9 bases sitting between them. The DNA for the CDR3 is TGTGCCAGCAGTTCGGGGACGGGCACAGATACGCAGTATTTT. This sequence encodes CASSSGTGTDTQYF.